These 26 T cell receptor beta chains came from one sample sequenced in a study of cytomegalovirus exposure and HLA in healthy donors. Here immunoSEQ multiplex PCR was the method, and the copy in TCRdb shows in-frame clones only, minus some. The sample consists of approximately 150,000 clones, about 87% of them appearing once. The specimen was PBMCs. The receptor source for this set is a woman in her 30s in good health and CMV-seronegative.

The rearrangement joins TRBV18 to TRBJ1-3; tentative D call: TRBD1 (5 bases). V lost 4 bases, J lost 8 bases, and 18 bases lay in between. CDR3 length: 15 residues. The germline V gene encodes CDR1 KGHSH and CDR2 LQKENI. Here the CDR3 DNA reads TGTGCCAGCTCACGCTCTCGCAGGGATCGGGACACCATATATTTT. Residues: CASSRSRRDRDTIYF. The whole variable domain, filled in from reference TRBV18 and TRBJ1-3, reads NAGVMQNPRHLVRRRGQEARLRCSPMKGHSHVYWYRQLPEEGLKFMVYLQKENIIDESGMPKERFSAEFPKEGPSILRIQQVVRGDSAAYFCASSRSRRDRDTIYFGEGSWLTVV.

This rearrangement joins TRBV5-1 to TRBJ2-7, with a possible D match to TRBD1 (6 bases). The CDR3 extends over 15 amino acids. V gave up 0 bases and J gave up 1 base, with 11 bases separating them. Germline V lookup: CDR1 SGHRS, CDR2 YFSETQ. The CDR3 DNA reads TGCGCCAGCAGCTTGGTAGAGGGGGAGTCCTACGAGCAGTACTTC. It yields the protein CASSLVEGESYEQYF.

The chain joins TRBV19 to TRBJ2-2; unclear D gene. V was shortened by 3 bases and J by 5 bases, with 13 bases between the two germline ends. This CDR3 has 15 amino acids. Germline V lookup: CDR1 LNHDA, CDR2 SQIVND (reference sequence). The CDR3 is CASSIYFVRTGELFF. The CDR3 bases are TGTGCCAGTAGTATCTATTTCGTCAGGACCGGGGAGCTGTTTTTT.

The chain recombines TRBV9 with TRBJ2-7, with TRBD1 matching 9 bases. The germline gives CDR1 SGDLS, CDR2 YYNGEE. The V segment lost 3 bases and the J segment 5 bases; nucleotides outside the gene matches: 9. CDR3 length: 15 amino acids. The chain's CDR3 is CASSGAGDRVDEQYF. CDR3 nucleotides: TGTGCCAGCAGCGGCGCCGGGGACAGGGTCGACGAGCAGTACTTC.

The chain is built from TRBV6-5 and TRBJ1-1; the D gene is possibly TRBD1 (5 bases). Trimming removed 0 bases at V and 6 bases at J, with 14 bases between. Per germline, CDR1 MNHEY and CDR2 SVGAGI. This CDR3 contains 15 residues. The CDR3 DNA reads TGTGCCAGCAGTTACTCGAGGGGAGGCAGGTCTGAAGCTTTCTTT. As protein: CASSYSRGGRSEAFF.

The chain carries TRBV6-5 and TRBJ2-3, with D perhaps matching TRBD1 (5 bases). From germline, CDR1 is MNHEY and CDR2 SVGAGI. Between the trimmed V and J ends, which lost 2 bases and 4 bases, there was a span of 13 bases. CDR3 length equals 15 residues. In DNA, the CDR3 is TGTGCCAGCAGTTACGGTGGCAGGGTGTCAGATACGCAGTATTTT. Encoded protein: CASSYGGRVSDTQYF.

The chain joins TRBV30 to TRBJ2-5; the D gene is possibly TRBD1 (6 bases). The germline gives CDR1 GTSNPN, CDR2 SVGIG (reference sequence). The CDR3 has 14 amino acids. The germline V and J ends were trimmed by 2 bases and 2 bases, with 12 bases remaining between them. The CDR3 DNA reads TGTGCCTGGAGTCCAGGGACACTGCAAGAGACCCAGTACTTC. This sequence encodes CAWSPGTLQETQYF.

CDR3 protein: CASSWLAGRTDTQYF. CDR3 DNA sequence: TGCGCCAGCAGCTGGTTAGCGGGGCGCACAGATACGCAGTATTTT. The chain links TRBV5-1 to TRBJ2-3; TRBD2 matches at 8 bases. There are 15 residues in the CDR3. CDR1 and CDR2 from the germline V gene are SGHRS and YFSETQ. V lost 3 bases to trimming and J lost 1 base; unmatched junction nucleotides: 4.

The rearrangement links TRBV7-9 to TRBJ2-7, with D perhaps TRBD1 (5 bases). Germline assignment: CDR1 SEHNR and CDR2 FQNEAQ (reference sequence). V was shortened by 1 base and J by 2 bases, with 18 bases between the two germline ends. The CDR3 is made up of 17 amino acids. CDR3 protein: CASSLGVPQGVTYEQYF. As DNA, the CDR3 is TGTGCCAGCAGCTTAGGAGTACCTCAAGGGGTTACCTACGAGCAGTACTTC.

The sample holds a few counts of this clone. This chain connects TRBV7-9 to TRBJ2-2; 7 positions agree with TRBD1. CDR1 SEHNR and CDR2 FQNEAQ come from the germline V gene (reference sequence). This CDR3 is built from 15 residues. Trimming cost V 5 bases and J 3 bases; bases outside gene matches: 6. The CDR3 DNA sequence: TGTGCCAGCAGCCCCACCGGGACAGACACCGGGGAGCTGTTTTTT. Amino acid sequence: CASSPTGTDTGELFF. Together with reference TRBV7-9 and TRBJ2-2, the CDR3 gives the full variable domain: DTGVSQNPRHKITKRGQNVTFRCDPISEHNRLYWYRQTLGQGPEFLTYFQNEAQLEKSRLLSDRFSAERPKGSFSTLEIQRTEQGDSAMYLCASSPTGTDTGELFFGEGSRLTVL.

This chain connects TRBV4-1 to TRBJ2-7; 7 positions agree with TRBD1. The junction had 6 bases not matched to a gene; V was cut back by 4 bases and J by 3 bases. Germline CDR1 and CDR2: MGHRA and YSYEKL. The CDR3 contains 14 residues. CDR3 in amino acids: CASSPDRNYYEQYF. DNA of the CDR3: TGCGCCAGCAGCCCGGACAGGAACTACTACGAGCAGTACTTC.

V gene TRBV15 combines with J gene TRBJ1-1; possible D gene TRBD1, 5 bases. CDR3 size: 14 residues. The germline CDR1 and CDR2 sequences are LNHNV and YYDKDF (reference sequence). V shed 1 base and J shed 11 bases, with 17 bases lying between them. CDR3 bases: TGTGCCACCAGCAGAGTCCGGGGGAATGGTGGGGCTTTCTTT. The encoded protein is CATSRVRGNGGAFF.

V is TRBV7-9 and J is TRBJ1-3; D perhaps matches TRBD1 (5 bases). The CDR3 extends over 18 amino acids. The V gene's germline CDR1 is SEHNR and CDR2 FQNEAQ (reference sequence). V was pared by 5 bases and J by 0 bases, with 20 bases between. CDR3: CASSHSVAGRSSGNTIYF. In DNA form, the CDR3 reads TGTGCCAGCAGCCATTCCGTGGCGGGACGGAGCTCTGGAAACACCATATATTTT.

V and J are TRBV11-2 and TRBJ2-3, with 8 bases lining up with TRBD1. The CDR3 sequence is 15 residues long. Germline V gives CDR1 SGHAT, CDR2 FQNNGV. After removal of 2 bases from V and 5 bases from J, the junction contained 6 bases not matched to a gene. The CDR3, as DNA: TGTGCCAGCAGCTTATTCTCAGGGGGCAGAGATACGCAGTATTTT. It encodes CASSLFSGGRDTQYF.

The chain carries TRBV4-1 and TRBJ2-1; D is possibly TRBD2 (6 bases). Germline CDR1 reads MGHRA; CDR2 reads YSYEKL. The CDR3 extends over 15 amino acids. V lost 0 bases to trimming and J lost 4 bases, with 10 bases between them. CDR3 region: CASSQDLAVYNEQFF. The CDR3 nucleotides read TGCGCCAGCAGCCAAGATTTAGCGGTATACAATGAGCAGTTCTTC.

V usage is TRBV5-1 and J usage is TRBJ2-3, with 10 nucleotides matching TRBD2. Germline-derived CDR1 and CDR2 are SGHRS and YFSETQ. Trimming cost V 4 bases and J 8 bases; bases outside gene matches: 7. The CDR3 spans 14 residues. The CDR3 coding sequence is TGCGCCAGCAGCCCCAGCGGGGGGGCCGGTACGCAGTATTTT. Amino acids: CASSPSGGAGTQYF.

This rearrangement joins TRBV2 to TRBJ2-3, with D tentatively TRBD1 (7 bases). The germline V gene has CDR1 SNHLY and CDR2 FYNNEI. V lost 8 bases, J lost 2 bases, and 17 bases lay in between. CDR3 length: 15 residues. CDR3: CASLWAGTDTDTQYF. The CDR3 coding sequence is TGTGCCAGCCTATGGGCGGGGACAGACACAGATACGCAGTATTTT.

This chain links TRBV7-2 with TRBJ2-3, with a possible D match to TRBD1 (5 bases). The CDR3 has 15 amino acids. V gave up 5 bases and J gave up 5 bases, with 17 bases separating them. Germline assignment: CDR1 SGHTA and CDR2 FQGNSA. The CDR3 loop reads CASSPDRESLDTQYF. Written as DNA, the CDR3 is TGTGCCAGCAGCCCTGACAGAGAATCTTTAGATACGCAGTATTTT.

This sequence joins TRBV27 and TRBJ2-3; 7 nucleotides align to TRBD1. J lost 4 bases, V lost 2 bases, and 6 bases had no gene match. The germline V gene has CDR1 MNHEY and CDR2 SMNVEV (reference sequence). The CDR3 consists of 15 residues. The CDR3 region has the DNA TGTGCCAGCAGTTTAGTTCAGGGGGTTGCAGATACGCAGTATTTT. Translating gives CASSLVQGVADTQYF.

The chain recombines TRBV5-4 with TRBJ2-7, with 9 bases aligning to TRBD1. The CDR3 length is 16 residues. Losses at the gene ends were 0 bases for V and 5 bases for J; bases not matched to a gene: 9. CDR1 SGHNT and CDR2 YYREEE come from the germline V gene (reference sequence). The CDR3, as DNA: TGTGCCAGCAGCTTGGAGCCGGGACAGGGTTTCCACGAGCAGTACTTC. This codes for CASSLEPGQGFHEQYF.

This chain links TRBV19 with TRBJ2-7, with TRBD1 matching over 9 bases. The ends lost 5 bases at V and 2 bases at J; junction bases unmatched: 4. The germline CDR1 and CDR2 sequences are LNHDA and SQIVND (reference sequence). The CDR3 totals 14 residues. The CDR3 loop reads CASSPGQGTYEQYF. The CDR3 region has the DNA TGTGCCAGTAGTCCTGGACAGGGGACCTACGAGCAGTACTTC.

CDR3 coding DNA: TGCGCCAGCGGGCAACACACCGGGACAGGGAATTCACCCCTCCACTTT. Protein sequence: CASGQHTGTGNSPLHF. This chain links TRBV4-1 with TRBJ1-6, with 9 bases aligning to TRBD1. The CDR3 totals 16 residues. J lost 7 bases, V lost 8 bases, and 12 bases had no gene match. In germline, CDR1 is MGHRA, CDR2 YSYEKL.

The chain links TRBV2 to TRBJ2-5; tentatively, D is TRBD2 (5 bases). Deletions cut 2 bases from V and 3 bases from J, with 13 bases between. CDR1 SNHLY and CDR2 FYNNEI come from the germline V gene. The CDR3 covers 15 residues. The CDR3 coding sequence is TGTGCCAGCAGTGAATCTACCGGGGTGGAAGAGACCCAGTACTTC. Its translation: CASSESTGVEETQYF.

The chain combines TRBV18 with TRBJ2-7; D may be TRBD1 (6 bases). The CDR3 contains 15 residues. The V gene's germline CDR1 is KGHSH and CDR2 LQKENI. V dropped 6 bases and J dropped 5 bases, with 20 bases sitting between them. This CDR3 is CASSPIQGFSDEQYF. CDR3 sequence (DNA): TGTGCCAGCTCTCCAATACAGGGATTTTCGGACGAGCAGTACTTC.

The V gene is TRBV5-1, the J gene TRBJ2-1, with 8 bases aligning to TRBD2. Germline V lookup: CDR1 SGHRS, CDR2 YFSETQ. V lost 0 bases, J lost 8 bases, and 7 bases stayed unmatched. The CDR3 runs 15 residues. CDR3 region: CASSLVAGGLDEQFF. The CDR3 DNA sequence: TGCGCCAGCAGCTTGGTGGCGGGGGGCCTTGATGAGCAGTTCTTC.

The chain has TRBV18 and TRBJ2-5, with 8 bases aligning to TRBD1. Losses at the gene ends were 5 bases for V and 2 bases for J; bases not matched to a gene: 16. Per germline, CDR1 KGHSH and CDR2 LQKENI. The CDR3 has 18 residues. The CDR3 DNA sequence: TGTGCCAGCTCAGCCCTCCCGAGACAGGGGAGTGGGCAAGAGACCCAGTACTTC. Translating it yields CASSALPRQGSGQETQYF.